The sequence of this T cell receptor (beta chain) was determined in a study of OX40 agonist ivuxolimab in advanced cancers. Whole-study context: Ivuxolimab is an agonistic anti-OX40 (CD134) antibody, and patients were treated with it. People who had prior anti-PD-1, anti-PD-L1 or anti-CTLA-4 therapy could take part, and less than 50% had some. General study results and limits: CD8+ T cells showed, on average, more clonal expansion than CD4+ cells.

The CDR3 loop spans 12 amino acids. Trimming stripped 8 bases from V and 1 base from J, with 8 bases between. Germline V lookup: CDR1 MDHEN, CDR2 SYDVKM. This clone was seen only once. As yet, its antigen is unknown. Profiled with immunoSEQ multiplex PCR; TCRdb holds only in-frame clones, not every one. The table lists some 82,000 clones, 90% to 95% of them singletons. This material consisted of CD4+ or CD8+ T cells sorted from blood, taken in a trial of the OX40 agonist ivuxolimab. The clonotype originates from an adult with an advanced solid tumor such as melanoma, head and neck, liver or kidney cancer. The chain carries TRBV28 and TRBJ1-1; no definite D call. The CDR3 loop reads CASRVQNTEAFF. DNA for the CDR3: TGTGCCAGCCGGGTGCAGAACACTGAAGCTTTCTTT.